What follows are 15 T cell receptor beta chains derived from one specimen sequenced in a study of regulatory and conventional T cells in RAG deficiency. Measured with immunoSEQ multiplex PCR; TCRdb has only the in-frame clones, and not every one. Of under 25,000 clones listed, 95% to 97% are singletons. The sorted conventional CD4+ T cells were CD25-low and CD127-high, with genomic DNA sequenced. These same data were also listed under a study on regulatory T cells. That paper adds: Primers: 52 TRBV forward and 13 TRBJ reverse.

The material sequenced was CD25- CD4+ T cells sorted from blood. The receptors come from a human donor in good health.

V and J are TRBV2 and TRBJ1-2, with a weak D call TRBD1 (5 bases). Trimming removed 9 bases at V and 3 bases at J, with 11 bases between. The CDR3 length is 12 residues. Germline lookup yields CDR1 SNHLY and CDR2 FYNNEI. CDR3 DNA sequence: TGTGCCAGTAGGGGTTTTGACTATGGCTACACCTTC. The encoded protein is CASRGFDYGYTF. The variable domain in full, completed from reference TRBV2 and TRBJ1-2, reads EPEVTQTPSHQVTQMGQEVILRCVPISNHLYFYWYRQILGQKVEFLVSFYNNEISEKSEIFDDQFSVERPDGSNFTLKIRSTKLEDSAMYFCASRGFDYGYTFGSGTRLTVV.

The rearrangement joins TRBV30 to TRBJ1-2; 8 bases line up with TRBD1. CDR1 is GTSNPN, CDR2 SVGIG, per germline (reference sequence). V trimming: 0 bases; J trimming: 9 bases; junction bases outside the gene matches: 9. The CDR3 is 14 residues long. The CDR3 DNA sequence: TGTGCCTGGAGTGTAACCGGGACAGGAAAACGCTACACCTTC. This codes for CAWSVTGTGKRYTF.

V gene TRBV6-1 combines with J gene TRBJ2-5, with D possibly being TRBD1 (6 bases). There are 13 residues in the CDR3. The V end was cut by 2 bases, the J end by 2 bases, with 6 bases between. Germline V CDR1 and CDR2: MNHNS, SASEGT. The CDR3 loop is CASSEQGQETQYF. The CDR3 DNA follows: TGTGCCAGCAGTGAACAGGGGCAAGAGACCCAGTACTTC.

This chain connects TRBV4-1 to TRBJ1-5, with TRBD1 identical over 8 bases. The CDR3 totals 17 residues. V dropped 0 bases and J dropped 5; count of bases not matched to a gene: 9. CDR1 and CDR2 from the germline V gene are MGHRA and YSYEKL. The CDR3 nucleotides read TGCGCCAGCAGCCAAGATAAATTCGACAGGGGATATCAGCCCCAGCATTTT. Residues: CASSQDKFDRGYQPQHF.

The J gene is TRBJ1-2, the V gene TRBV4-2, with a weak D call TRBD1 (5 bases). The V gene's germline CDR1 is LGHNA and CDR2 YNFKEQ. The V and J ends lost 1 base and 3 bases respectively, with 15 bases between them. The CDR3 contains 16 residues. CDR3 sequence (DNA): TGTGCCAGCAGCCAAGTTCAAGAAGGGGCGTACTATGGCTACACCTTC. Translating gives CASSQVQEGAYYGYTF.

CDR3 nucleotide sequence: TGCGCCAGCAGCCAAGGAGGGTACCACGAGCAGTACTTC. This sequence encodes CASSQGGYHEQYF. The chain uses TRBV4-3 and TRBJ2-7, with D possibly being TRBD2 (5 bases). With 1 base removed from V and 5 bases from J, the gap between germline ends came to 9 bases. The CDR3 totals 13 residues. Looked up from germline, CDR1 is LGHNA and CDR2 is YSLEER.

The genes are TRBV5-4 and TRBJ2-4, with no clear D. Germline loops: CDR1 SGHNT, CDR2 YYREEE (reference sequence). This CDR3 region has 16 residues. V lost 3 bases and J lost 0, with 13 bases in between. CDR3 in DNA: TGTGCCAGCAGCTCGCTTACGGGTCTAGCCAAAAACATTCAGTACTTC. It translates to CASSSLTGLAKNIQYF.

In this sample, this clone turned up once. CDR3 protein: CASSLAGGPKDTQYF. CDR3 nucleotide sequence: TGTGCCAGCAGCTTAGCGGGGGGGCCGAAAGATACGCAGTATTTT. J is TRBJ2-3 and V is TRBV11-2, with TRBD2 matching over 8 bases. CDR1 is SGHAT, CDR2 FQNNGV, per germline. This CDR3 region has 15 residues. J lost 5 bases, V lost 1 base, and 5 bases had no gene match.

With respect to this clone: At one end, the junction sequence differs from germline, possibly due to a read error. Other DNA variants within this sample encode the same CDR3. The V and J genes are TRBV2 and TRBJ1-6, with TRBD1 matching over 7 bases. The CDR3 totals 15 residues. Germline V gene data show CDR1 as SNHLY and CDR2 as FYNNEI. This CDR3 is CASSEGQKNNSPLHF. DNA of the CDR3: TGTGCCAGCAGTGAGGGACAGAAGAATAATTCCCCCCTCCACTTT. Based on the CDR3 plus reference TRBV2 and TRBJ1-6, the full variable domain is EPEVTQTPSHQVTQMGQEVILRCVPISNHLYFYWYRQILGQKVEFLVSFYNNEISEKSEIFDDQFSVERPDGSNFTLKIRSTKLEDSAMYFCASSEGQKNNSPLHFGNGTRLTVT.

This chain uses TRBV2 with TRBJ2-2; TRBD1 might be the D (6 bases). There are 13 residues in the CDR3. With 2 bases removed from V and 5 bases from J, the gap between germline ends came to 6 bases. CDR1 SNHLY and CDR2 FYNNEI come from the germline V gene. Here the CDR3 reads CASSEQGTGELFF. CDR3 nucleotides: TGTGCCAGCAGTGAACAGGGGACCGGGGAGCTGTTTTTT.

CDR3 sequence reads: CASSLGLDTHTIYF. The CDR3, as DNA: TGTGCCAGTAGTTTGGGGTTGGACACCCACACCATATATTTT. This chain uses TRBV19 with TRBJ1-3, with D perhaps TRBD1 (5 bases). V lost 5 bases and J lost 8, with 16 bases in between. The CDR3 runs to 14 residues. CDR1 is LNHDA and CDR2 is SQIVND in the germline V gene (reference sequence).

V usage is TRBV5-1 and J usage is TRBJ2-5; 15 bases fit TRBD2. V lost 3 bases and J lost 5; bases outside the gene matches: 14. The V gene's germline CDR1 is SGHRS and CDR2 YFSETQ. The CDR3 totals 19 residues. This CDR3 reads CASSSPPGLAGGSGETQYF. CDR3 bases: TGCGCCAGCAGCTCACCCCCGGGACTAGCGGGGGGCTCTGGGGAGACCCAGTACTTC.

The chain has TRBV6-5 and TRBJ1-5; 12 bases agree with TRBD1. Germline CDR1 MNHEY, CDR2 SVGAGI. The trim removed 8 bases at V and 7 bases at J, leaving 6 bases unmatched. The CDR3 extends over 14 amino acids. The CDR3 coding sequence is TGTGCCAGCTCTAGGGACAGGGGGCGGCAGCCCCAGCATTTT. It translates to CASSRDRGRQPQHF.

This clone is a singleton in its sample. The gene calls are TRBV7-9 and TRBJ1-4, with D possibly matching TRBD1 (6 bases). The V gene's germline CDR1 is SEHNR and CDR2 FQNEAQ (reference sequence). The CDR3 runs to 15 residues. V was pared by 8 bases and J by 8 bases, with 21 bases between. This CDR3 reads CASLEYGLGQEKLFF. DNA of the CDR3: TGTGCCAGCCTAGAGTATGGTTTGGGACAAGAAAAACTGTTTTTT.

This clone was detected a few times. The rearrangement uses TRBV2 and TRBJ1-3; perhaps TRBD1 as D (5 bases). Germline V gene data show CDR1 as SNHLY and CDR2 as FYNNEI. This CDR3 comprises 16 residues. The germline V and J ends were trimmed by 6 bases and 0 bases, with 15 bases remaining between them. CDR3 nucleotides: TGTGCCAGCAGGGCGACGGGGGTAAGCTCTGGAAACACCATATATTTT. It yields the protein CASRATGVSSGNTIYF.